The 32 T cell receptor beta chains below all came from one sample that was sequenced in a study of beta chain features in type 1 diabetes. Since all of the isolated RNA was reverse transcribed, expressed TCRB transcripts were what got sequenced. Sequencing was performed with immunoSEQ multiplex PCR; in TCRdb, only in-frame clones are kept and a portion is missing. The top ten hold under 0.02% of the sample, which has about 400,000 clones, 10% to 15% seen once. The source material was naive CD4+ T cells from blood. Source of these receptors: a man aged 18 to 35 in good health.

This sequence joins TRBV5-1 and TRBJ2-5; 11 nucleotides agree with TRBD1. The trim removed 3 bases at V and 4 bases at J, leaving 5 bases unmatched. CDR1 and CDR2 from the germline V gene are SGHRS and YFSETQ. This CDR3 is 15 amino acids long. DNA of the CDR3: TGCGCCAGCAGCTCCCCCGGGACAGGGGGAGAGACCCAGTACTTC. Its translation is CASSSPGTGGETQYF.

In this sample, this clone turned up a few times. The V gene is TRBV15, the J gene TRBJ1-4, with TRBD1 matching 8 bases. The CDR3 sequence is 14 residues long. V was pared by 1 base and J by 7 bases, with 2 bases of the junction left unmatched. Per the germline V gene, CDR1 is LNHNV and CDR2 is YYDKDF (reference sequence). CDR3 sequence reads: CATSRARGLEKLFF. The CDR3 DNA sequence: TGTGCCACCAGCAGAGCCAGGGGGCTTGAAAAACTGTTTTTT.

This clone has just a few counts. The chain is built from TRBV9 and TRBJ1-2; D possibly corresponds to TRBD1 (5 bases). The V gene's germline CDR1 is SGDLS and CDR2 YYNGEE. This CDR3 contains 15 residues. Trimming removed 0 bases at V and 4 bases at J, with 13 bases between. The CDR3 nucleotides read TGTGCCAGCAGCGTAGACACCCAGGGCCCCTATGGCTACACCTTC. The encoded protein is CASSVDTQGPYGYTF. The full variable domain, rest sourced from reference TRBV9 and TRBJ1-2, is DSGVTQTPKHLITATGQRVTLRCSPRSGDLSVYWYQQSLDQGLQFLIQYYNGEERAKGNILERFSAQQFPDLHSELNLSSLELGDSALYFCASSVDTQGPYGYTFGSGTRLTVV.

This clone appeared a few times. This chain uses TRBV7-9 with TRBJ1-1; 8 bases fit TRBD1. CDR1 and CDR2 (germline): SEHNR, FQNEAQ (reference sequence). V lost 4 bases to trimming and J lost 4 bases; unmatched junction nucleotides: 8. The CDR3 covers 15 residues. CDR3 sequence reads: CASSYLTGVGTEAFF. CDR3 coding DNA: TGTGCCAGCAGCTATCTGACAGGGGTGGGCACTGAAGCTTTCTTT.

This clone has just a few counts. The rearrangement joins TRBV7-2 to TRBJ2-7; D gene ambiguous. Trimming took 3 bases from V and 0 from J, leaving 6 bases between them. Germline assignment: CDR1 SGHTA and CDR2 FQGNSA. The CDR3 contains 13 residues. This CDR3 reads CASSFESSYEQYF. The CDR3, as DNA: TGTGCCAGCAGCTTTGAGTCCTCCTACGAGCAGTACTTC.

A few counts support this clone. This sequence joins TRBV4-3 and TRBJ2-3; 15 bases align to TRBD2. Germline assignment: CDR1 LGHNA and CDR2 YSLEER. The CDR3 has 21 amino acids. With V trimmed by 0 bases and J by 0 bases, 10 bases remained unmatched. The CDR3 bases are TGCGCCAGCAGCCAAGATCCCGGGACTAGCGGGAGGACTTATAGCACAGATACGCAGTATTTT. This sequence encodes CASSQDPGTSGRTYSTDTQYF.

The CDR3 DNA reads TGTGCCAGCAGCTTAGGGCAGGGTGGGGCTGGCTACACCTTC. This gives the protein CASSLGQGGAGYTF. The genes are TRBV7-2 and TRBJ1-2; D is perhaps TRBD1 (5 bases). From germline, CDR1 is SGHTA and CDR2 FQGNSA. The CDR3 length is 14 residues. V was shortened by 1 base and J by 7 bases, with 13 bases between the two germline ends. Full variable domain (outside the CDR3, taken from reference TRBV7-2 and TRBJ1-2): GAGVSQSPSNKVTEKGKDVELRCDPISGHTALYWYRQSLGQGLEFLIYFQGNSAPDKSGLPSDRFSAERTGGSVSTLTIQRTQQEDSAVYLCASSLGQGGAGYTFGSGTRLTVV.

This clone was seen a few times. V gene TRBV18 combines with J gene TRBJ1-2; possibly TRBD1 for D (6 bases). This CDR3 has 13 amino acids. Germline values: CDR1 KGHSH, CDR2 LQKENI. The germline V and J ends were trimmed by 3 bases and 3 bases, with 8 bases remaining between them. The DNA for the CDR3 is TGTGCCAGCTCACCCCAGGGGTACTATGGCTACACCTTC. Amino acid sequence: CASSPQGYYGYTF.

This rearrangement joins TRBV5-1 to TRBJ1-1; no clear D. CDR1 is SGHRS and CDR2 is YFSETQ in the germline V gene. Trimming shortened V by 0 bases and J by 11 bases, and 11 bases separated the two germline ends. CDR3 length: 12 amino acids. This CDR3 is CASSLVRHEAFF. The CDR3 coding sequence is TGCGCCAGCAGCTTGGTACGTCACGAGGCTTTCTTT. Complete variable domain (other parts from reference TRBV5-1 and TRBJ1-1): KAGVTQTPRYLIKTRGQQVTLSCSPISGHRSVSWYQQTPGQGLQFLFEYFSETQRNKGNFPGRFSGRQFSNSRSEMNVSTLELGDSALYLCASSLVRHEAFFGQGTRLTVV.

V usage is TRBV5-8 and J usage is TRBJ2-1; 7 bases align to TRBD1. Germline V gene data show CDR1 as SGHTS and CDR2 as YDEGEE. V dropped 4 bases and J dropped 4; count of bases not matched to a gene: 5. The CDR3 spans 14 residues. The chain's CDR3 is CASSRGQAYNEQFF. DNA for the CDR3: TGTGCCAGCAGCCGAGGACAGGCGTACAATGAGCAGTTCTTC.

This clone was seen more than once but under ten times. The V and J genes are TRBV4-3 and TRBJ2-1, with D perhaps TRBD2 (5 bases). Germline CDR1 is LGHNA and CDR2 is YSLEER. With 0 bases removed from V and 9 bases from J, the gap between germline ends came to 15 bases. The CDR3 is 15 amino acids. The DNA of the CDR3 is TGCGCCAGCAGCCAAGATAGTGCGGGCGCACGTGAGCAGTTCTTC. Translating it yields CASSQDSAGAREQFF.

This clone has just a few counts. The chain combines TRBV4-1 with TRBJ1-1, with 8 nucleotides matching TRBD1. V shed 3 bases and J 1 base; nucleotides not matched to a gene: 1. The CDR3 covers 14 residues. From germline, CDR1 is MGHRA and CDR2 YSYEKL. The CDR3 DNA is TGCGCCAGCAGCCATGGACAGGGGAACACTGAAGCTTTCTTT. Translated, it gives CASSHGQGNTEAFF.

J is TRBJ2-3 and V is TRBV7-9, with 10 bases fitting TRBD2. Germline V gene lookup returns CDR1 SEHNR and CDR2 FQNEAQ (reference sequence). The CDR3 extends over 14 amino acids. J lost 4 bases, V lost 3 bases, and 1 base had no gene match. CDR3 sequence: CASSFGLAADTQYF. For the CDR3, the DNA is TGTGCCAGCAGCTTCGGACTAGCGGCAGATACGCAGTATTTT.

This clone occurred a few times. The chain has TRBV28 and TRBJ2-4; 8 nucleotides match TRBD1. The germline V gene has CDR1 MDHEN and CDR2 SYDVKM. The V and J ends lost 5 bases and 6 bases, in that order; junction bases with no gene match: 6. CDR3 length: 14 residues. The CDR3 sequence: CASSPGGQGNIQYF. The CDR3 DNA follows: TGTGCCAGCAGTCCCGGCGGACAGGGAAACATTCAGTACTTC.

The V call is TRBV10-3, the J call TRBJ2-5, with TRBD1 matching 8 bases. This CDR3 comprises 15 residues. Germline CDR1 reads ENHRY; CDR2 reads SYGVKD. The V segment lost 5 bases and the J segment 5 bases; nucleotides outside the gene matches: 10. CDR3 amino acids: CAISSTGATGETQYF. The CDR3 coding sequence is TGTGCCATCAGTTCGACAGGGGCCACCGGGGAGACCCAGTACTTC.

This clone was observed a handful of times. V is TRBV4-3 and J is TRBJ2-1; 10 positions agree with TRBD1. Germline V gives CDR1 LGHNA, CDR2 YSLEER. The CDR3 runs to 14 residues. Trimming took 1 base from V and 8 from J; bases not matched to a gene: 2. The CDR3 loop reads CASSQGTGGDEQFF. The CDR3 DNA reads TGCGCCAGCAGCCAAGGGACAGGGGGGGATGAGCAGTTCTTC.

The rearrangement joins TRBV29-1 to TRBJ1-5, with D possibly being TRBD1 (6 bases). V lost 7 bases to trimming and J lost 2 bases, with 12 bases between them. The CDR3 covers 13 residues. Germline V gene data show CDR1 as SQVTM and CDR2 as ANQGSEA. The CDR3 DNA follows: TGCAGCGCTCAACAGGGTGGCAATCAGCCCCAGCATTTT. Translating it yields CSAQQGGNQPQHF.

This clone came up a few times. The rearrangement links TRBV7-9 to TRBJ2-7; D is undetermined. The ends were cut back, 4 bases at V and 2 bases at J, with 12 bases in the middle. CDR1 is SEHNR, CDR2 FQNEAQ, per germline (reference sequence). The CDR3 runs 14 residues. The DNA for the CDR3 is TGTGCCAGCAGCTCCGCTGGCGGTGCCTACGAGCAGTACTTC. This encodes CASSSAGGAYEQYF.

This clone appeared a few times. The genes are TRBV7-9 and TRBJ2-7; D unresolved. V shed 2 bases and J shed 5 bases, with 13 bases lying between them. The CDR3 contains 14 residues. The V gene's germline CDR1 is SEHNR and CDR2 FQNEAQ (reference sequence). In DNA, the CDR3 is TGTGCCAGCAGCTTACAAAACCGCCGGGACGAGCAGTACTTC. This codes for CASSLQNRRDEQYF.

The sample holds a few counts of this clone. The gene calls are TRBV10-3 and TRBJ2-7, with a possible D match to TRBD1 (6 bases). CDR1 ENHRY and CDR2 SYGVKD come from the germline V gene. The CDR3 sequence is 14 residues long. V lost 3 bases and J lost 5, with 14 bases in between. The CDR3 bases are TGTGCCATCAGTGACGGGCAGGGGCCCCACGAGCAGTACTTC. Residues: CAISDGQGPHEQYF.

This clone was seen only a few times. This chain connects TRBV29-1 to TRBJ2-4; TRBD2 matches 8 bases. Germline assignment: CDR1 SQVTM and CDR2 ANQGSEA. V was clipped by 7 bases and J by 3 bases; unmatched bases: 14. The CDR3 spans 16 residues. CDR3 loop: CSASGGGLIGKNIQYF. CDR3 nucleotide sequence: TGCAGCGCTTCGGGCGGGGGGTTGATAGGCAAAAACATTCAGTACTTC.

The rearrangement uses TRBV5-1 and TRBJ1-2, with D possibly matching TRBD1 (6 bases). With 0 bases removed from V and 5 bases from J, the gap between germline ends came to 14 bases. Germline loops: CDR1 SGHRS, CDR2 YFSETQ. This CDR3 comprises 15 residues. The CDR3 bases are TGCGCCAGCAGCTTGGGGGGACAAGCTACTTATGGCTACACCTTC. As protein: CASSLGGQATYGYTF.

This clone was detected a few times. The CDR3 nucleotides read TGTGCCAGCAGTGAATACGCGAAATACGAGCAGTACTTC. As protein: CASSEYAKYEQYF. V and J are TRBV25-1 and TRBJ2-7; D remains ambiguous. The CDR3 loop spans 13 amino acids. The V gene's germline CDR1 is MGHDK and CDR2 SYGVNS. With 0 bases removed from V and 4 bases from J, the gap between germline ends came to 7 bases.

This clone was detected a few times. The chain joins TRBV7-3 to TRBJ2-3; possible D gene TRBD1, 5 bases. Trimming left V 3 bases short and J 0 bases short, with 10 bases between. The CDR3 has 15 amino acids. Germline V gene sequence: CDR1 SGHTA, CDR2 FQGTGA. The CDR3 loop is CASSFAGISTDTQYF. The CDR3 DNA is TGTGCCAGCAGCTTTGCAGGGATTAGCACAGATACGCAGTATTTT. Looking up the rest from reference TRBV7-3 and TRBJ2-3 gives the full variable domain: GAGVSQTPSNKVTEKGKYVELRCDPISGHTALYWYRQSLGQGPEFLIYFQGTGAADDSGLPNDRFFAVRPEGSVSTLKIQRTERGDSAVYLCASSFAGISTDTQYFGPGTRLTVL.

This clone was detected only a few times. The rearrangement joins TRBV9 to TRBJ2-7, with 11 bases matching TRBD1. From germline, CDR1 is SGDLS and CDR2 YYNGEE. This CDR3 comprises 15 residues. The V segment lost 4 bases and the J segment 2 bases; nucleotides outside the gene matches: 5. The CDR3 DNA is TGTGCCAGCAGCAACCCGGGACAGGGGGCCTACGAGCAGTACTTC. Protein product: CASSNPGQGAYEQYF.

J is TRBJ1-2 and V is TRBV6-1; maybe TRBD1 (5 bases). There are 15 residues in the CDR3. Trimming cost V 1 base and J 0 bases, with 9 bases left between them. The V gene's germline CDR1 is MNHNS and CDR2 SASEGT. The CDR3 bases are TGTGCCAGCAGTGAAGGGGCAGGGCCTAACTATGGCTACACCTTC. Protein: CASSEGAGPNYGYTF.

The CDR3 region has the DNA TGCGCCAGCAGCGGAACCACAGGGTTGGATACGCAGTATTTT. Encoded protein: CASSGTTGLDTQYF. V usage is TRBV5-1 and J usage is TRBJ2-3, with D possibly matching TRBD1 (6 bases). CDR1 is SGHRS and CDR2 is YFSETQ in the germline V gene. The CDR3 covers 14 residues. V lost 4 bases to trimming and J lost 6 bases, with 15 bases between them.

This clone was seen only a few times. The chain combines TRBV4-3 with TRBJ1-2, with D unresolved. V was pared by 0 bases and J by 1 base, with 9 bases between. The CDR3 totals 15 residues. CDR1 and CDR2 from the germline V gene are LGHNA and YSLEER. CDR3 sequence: CASSQDPGVNYGYTF. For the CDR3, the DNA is TGCGCCAGCAGCCAAGACCCGGGAGTTAACTATGGCTACACCTTC.

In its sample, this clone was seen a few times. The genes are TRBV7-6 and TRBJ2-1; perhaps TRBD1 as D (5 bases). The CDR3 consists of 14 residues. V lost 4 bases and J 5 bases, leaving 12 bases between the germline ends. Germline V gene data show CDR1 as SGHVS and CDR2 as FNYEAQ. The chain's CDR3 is CASSSSDRDNEQFF. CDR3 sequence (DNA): TGTGCCAGCAGCTCATCCGACAGAGACAATGAGCAGTTCTTC.

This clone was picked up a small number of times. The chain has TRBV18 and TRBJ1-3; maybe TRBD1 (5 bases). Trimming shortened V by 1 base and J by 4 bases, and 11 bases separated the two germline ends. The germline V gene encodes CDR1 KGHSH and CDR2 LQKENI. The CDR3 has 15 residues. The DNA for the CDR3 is TGTGCCAGCTCACCACTGGGGCGCGAAGGAAACACCATATATTTT. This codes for CASSPLGREGNTIYF.

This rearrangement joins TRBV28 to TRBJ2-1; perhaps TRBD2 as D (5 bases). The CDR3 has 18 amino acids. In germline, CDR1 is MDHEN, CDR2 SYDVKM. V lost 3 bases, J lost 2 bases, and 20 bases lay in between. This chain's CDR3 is CASSFGFGRAETYNEQFF. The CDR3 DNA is TGTGCCAGCAGTTTTGGTTTTGGGCGGGCCGAAACCTACAATGAGCAGTTCTTC.

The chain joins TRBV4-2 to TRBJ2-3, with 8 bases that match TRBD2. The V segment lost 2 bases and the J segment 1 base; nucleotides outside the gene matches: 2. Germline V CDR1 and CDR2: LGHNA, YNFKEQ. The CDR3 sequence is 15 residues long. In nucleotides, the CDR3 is TGTGCCAGCAGCCAATATAGCGGGGGCACAGATACGCAGTATTTT. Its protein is CASSQYSGGTDTQYF.